This TCR beta chain is from a study of radiation and T cells in renal cell carcinoma (TCRdb year 2020). For context, the study as a whole: Samples were obtained from a clinical trial, in which 15 Gy stereotactic body radiation therapy was delivered to primary renal cell carcinomas and nephrectomy was performed 4 weeks later. In the 40 to 55 samples combined, several million unique CDR3 nucleotide sequences were found, encoding roughly 2.5 million unique CDR3 amino acid sequences. In total, roughly 53 samples underwent TCR beta sequencing: some 26 tumors plus 27 peripheral blood samples.

Concerning this clone: It has no known antigen specificity. No base-level quality is on record; no much larger clone is a single base apart.

What the time point label conveys for this sample: blood 2 weeks post-SBRT. The treatment or condition label, read with the paper, signifies: 15 Gy SBRT to primary tumor, nephrectomy 4 weeks later. To track tumor-enriched clonotypes, serial peripheral blood was sampled from radiation-treated patients at baseline and at 2 weeks and 4 weeks after SBRT. Renal cell carcinoma with clear cell pathology was present in all patients. Genomic DNA for TCR sequencing was prepared using the QIAamp DNA Blood Mini Kit (Qiagen). The analyses included just those samples that passed every quality control check. The germline V gene (reference sequence) sets CDR1 to SSHAT and CDR2 to FNYEAQ. The CDR3 starts with the cysteine, ends with the phenylalanine, and has 16 residues. Only CDR3 DNA is held: 48 bases, read in frame from base 1. V and J lose 4 bases and 2 bases, and a span of 14 bases separates them. The full study reports these points: Because pretreatment tumor biopsies were not available, the study could not determine whether clonotypes were already present within the tumor at baseline. An increase in top tumor clonotypes in blood was observed from baseline to 2 weeks post-radiation, followed by contraction by 4 weeks, which was taken to suggest transient expansion of tumor-resident clones. The single-armed trial design could not address effects of radiation dose or scheduling on the TCR repertoire. Dynamics of the blood repertoire were not tracked past 4 weeks after treatment.

The immunoSEQ kit was used, according to the manufacturer's recommendations, to generate TCR beta libraries from genomic DNA. To prepare libraries, a first multiplex PCR with proprietary primers was run, followed by a second PCR that added unique barcodes, and a bead cleanup was done after each round. Each sample batch included a kit-provided positive control reaction and a negative control reaction. The final libraries were assessed on an Agilent 4200 TapeStation D1000 ScreenTape, pooled by volume, and quantified by qPCR. Sequencing was performed on an Illumina NextSeq500 using a MidOutput 150-cycle cartridge, with 156 Read1 cycles, 15 Index1 cycles, and the kit custom primers. The pooled library was loaded at roughly 0.92 pM with an approximately 21% PhiX control spike-in. The published analysis was carried out like this. Vendor-processed data were analyzed in R, and a clonotype was defined as all T cells sharing the same CDR3 nucleotide sequence. In the clone abundance analyses, frequencies in each sample were normalized to that sample's 10,000 most abundant clones. Public T cell clones, which averaged fewer than five per sample, were excluded before analysis. Tumor-enriched clonotypes and baseline blood-enriched clonotypes were defined as those with an abundance difference of at least 32-fold between compartments. A beta-binomial differential abundance model was applied to find clonotypes that expanded or contracted between blood time points. Tumor-blood repertoire similarity was measured with the Baroni-Urbani and Buser coefficient, and group comparisons used two-tailed Wilcoxon tests in R. The table was pulled from immuneACCESS by TCRdb, which kept in-frame rearrangements only. Such tables lose some clones; where checked, under half of the loss comes from unresolved V genes, and the rest has no known cause. D and trimming were read from the DNA, whereas the V and J calls and clone size are those reported in that table. The sample data list some 60,000 clones, and about 80% of these were observed just once. The top ten constitute 6.8% of the sample.

This sequence uses TRBV7-7 and TRBJ2-2; a tentative D call is TRBD1 (5 bases match). The sequencing here drew on blood, taken from a patient whose treatment included radiotherapy and nephrectomy. The sequence was obtained from a man aged 60 to 69 with renal cell carcinoma. The CDR3 protein sequence reads: CASSSNSDTNTGELFF. The DNA sequence is given as TGTGCCAGCAGCTCCAACTCGGACACCAACACCGGGGAGCTGTTTTTT.